The source of this T cell receptor beta chain is a study of control samples from healthy donors and cancer patients. Sequenced by immunoSEQ multiplex PCR; TCRdb stores in-frame clones only, minus some. The sample lists about 100,000 clones; 87% were seen once. The CDR3 has 16 amino acids. CDR1 and CDR2 (germline): KGHSH, LQKENI. V was shortened by 0 bases and J by 4 bases, with 15 bases between the two germline ends. This sequence joins TRBV18 and TRBJ1-1, with TRBD1 as a possible D gene (5 bases). The clonotype was recovered from a woman aged 45-60 years in good health. Sequenced material: blood. CDR3 loop: CASSPPASAGGTEAFF. The CDR3 nucleotides are TGTGCCAGCTCACCACCGGCTTCCGCCGGGGGCACTGAAGCTTTCTTT.